The rows below give T cell receptor beta chains drawn from one sample of a study of OX40 agonist ivuxolimab in advanced cancers. Measured with immunoSEQ multiplex PCR; TCRdb has only the in-frame clones, and not every one. The table shows 65,000 to 70,000 clones, with about 85% occurring only once. This sample comprised CD4+ or CD8+ T cells sorted from blood, obtained in a trial of the OX40 agonist ivuxolimab. The receptors were gathered from an adult with an advanced solid tumor such as melanoma, head and neck, liver or kidney cancer. Each CDR3 is given with its conserved first and last residue. D genes are given only for firm matches. The size of a clone is reported for some rows only, either as once, few or many, or as a class for expanded clones.

j_gene	v_gene	abundance	d_gene	CDR3aa	CDR3nt
TRBJ2-2	TRBV18	few	.	CASSQAAGRAGELFF	TGTGCCAGCTCTCAAGCCGCTGGCCGAGCCGGGGAGCTGTTTTTT
TRBJ2-2	TRBV11-2	.	.	CASRGDRSTGELFF	TGTGCCAGCAGGGGAGACAGATCTACCGGGGAGCTGTTTTTT
TRBJ2-1	TRBV28	.	TRBD2	CASSELGLAGVSYNEQFF	TGTGCCAGCAGTGAATTAGGACTAGCGGGAGTTTCCTACAATGAGCAGTTCTTC
TRBJ2-5	TRBV5-1	.	.	CASSLQGSETQYF	TGCGCCAGCAGCTTGCAGGGGTCAGAGACCCAGTACTTC
TRBJ2-5	TRBV7-7	.	.	CASSLGGQGETQYF	TGTGCCAGCAGCTTAGGAGGGCAGGGGGAGACCCAGTACTTC
TRBJ2-7	TRBV28	.	TRBD1	CASSTTTGTAPYEQYF	TGTGCCAGCAGTACAACTACCGGGACAGCCCCCTACGAGCAGTACTTC
TRBJ2-5	TRBV5-1	.	TRBD1	CASAGTGEETQYF	TGCGCCAGCGCCGGGACAGGGGAAGAGACCCAGTACTTC
TRBJ2-5	TRBV11-2	.	.	CASSLVVGRAYAQETQYF	TGTGCCAGCAGCTTAGTTGTGGGGCGGGCCTATGCTCAAGAGACCCAGTACTTC
TRBJ1-1	TRBV9	.	.	CASSVLQWGGTEAFF	TGTGCCAGCAGCGTCCTACAGTGGGGTGGAACTGAAGCTTTCTTT
TRBJ1-1	TRBV7-3	once	.	CASSLRGQPNTEAFF	TGTGCCAGCAGCTTAAGAGGACAGCCGAACACTGAAGCTTTCTTT
TRBJ2-3	TRBV10-3	once	TRBD1	CAISESGQLTSTDTQYF	TGTGCCATCAGTGAGTCGGGACAGCTGACTAGCACAGATACGCAGTATTTT
TRBJ1-4	TRBV2	.	.	CASHQAAINEKLFF	TGTGCCAGCCACCAAGCAGCGATTAATGAAAAACTGTTTTTT
TRBJ2-3	TRBV27	.	TRBD2	CASRTPSSSGRAPDTQYF	TGTGCCAGCAGGACGCCCTCCTCTAGCGGGAGGGCGCCGGATACGCAGTATTTT
TRBJ2-1	TRBV28	.	TRBD2	CASRTSGINNNEQFF	TGTGCCAGTCGGACTAGCGGGATCAATAACAATGAGCAGTTCTTC
TRBJ1-2	TRBV20-1	.	.	CSAGSSYGYTF	TGCAGTGCTGGGTCCAGCTATGGCTACACCTTC
TRBJ2-3	TRBV7-9	.	TRBD2	CASSLYSGGASDTQYF	TGTGCCAGCAGCTTATATAGCGGGGGGGCGTCAGATACGCAGTATTTT
TRBJ1-1	TRBV9	.	.	CASGPRDTEAFF	TGTGCCAGCGGGCCCAGGGACACTGAAGCTTTCTTT
TRBJ1-6	TRBV5-1	few	.	CASTNGRDNSPLHF	TGCGCCAGCACCAACGGTAGGGATAATTCACCCCTCCACTTT
TRBJ1-2	TRBV6-6	.	TRBD1	CASSQGAGGYTF	TGTGCCAGCAGTCAGGGGGCGGGTGGCTACACCTTC
TRBJ2-7	TRBV2	once	.	CASSDRTAGGEQYF	TGTGCCAGCAGTGATCGGACAGCAGGCGGCGAGCAGTACTTC
TRBJ2-7	TRBV9	.	.	CASSVDAESSYEQYF	TGTGCCAGCAGCGTAGATGCCGAAAGCTCCTACGAGCAGTACTTC
TRBJ2-5	TRBV6-1	.	.	CASSVQETQYF	TGTGCCAGCAGTGTGCAAGAGACCCAGTACTTC
TRBJ1-4	TRBV28	.	.	CASSLNIPQGRKLFF	TGTGCCAGCAGTCTCAATATCCCCCAGGGGAGAAAACTGTTTTTT
TRBJ2-7	TRBV9	.	.	CASSQLSEIGEQYF	TGTGCCAGCAGCCAGTTATCGGAGATCGGCGAGCAGTACTTC
TRBJ1-1	TRBV15	.	.	CATSRDRRGGRAFF	TGTGCCACCAGCAGAGACCGCCGGGGGGGTAGAGCTTTCTTT
TRBJ2-7	TRBV21-1	once	.	CASCNPTLAGKPYEQYF	TGTGCCAGCTGCAATCCCACACTAGCGGGGAAACCCTACGAGCAGTACTTC
TRBJ2-7	TRBV14	.	.	CASSQVGYEQYF	TGTGCCAGCAGCCAAGTAGGTTACGAGCAGTACTTC
TRBJ2-3	TRBV4-1	.	TRBD1	CASSHLTGGRTDTQYF	TGCGCCAGCAGCCATTTGACAGGGGGCCGCACAGATACGCAGTATTTT
TRBJ2-1	TRBV5-5	.	.	CASSLTGGNEQFF	TGTGCCAGCAGCTTGACAGGAGGTAATGAGCAGTTCTTC
TRBJ2-2	TRBV29-1	.	.	CSVAADRTNTGELFF	TGCAGCGTTGCAGCAGACAGAACGAACACCGGGGAGCTGTTTTTT
TRBJ2-3	TRBV16	.	TRBD2	CASSYSGRTDTQYF	TGTGCCAGCAGCTATAGCGGGAGGACAGATACGCAGTATTTT
TRBJ1-6	TRBV19	.	.	CASSIDMRNSPLHF	TGTGCCAGTAGTATCGACATGCGGAATTCACCCCTCCACTTT
TRBJ2-2	TRBV9	.	.	CASSDPGDAGELFF	TGTGCCAGCAGCGACCCCGGTGACGCCGGGGAGCTGTTTTTT
TRBJ1-1	TRBV6-5	.	.	CASSPTENTEAFF	TGTGCCAGCAGCCCGACGGAGAACACTGAAGCTTTCTTT
TRBJ1-1	TRBV7-9	.	.	CASSSGAGRTEAFF	TGTGCCAGCAGCTCTGGGGCAGGGCGGACTGAAGCTTTCTTT
TRBJ2-7	TRBV4-1	.	TRBD2	CASSPTSGGPYEQYF	TGCGCCAGCAGCCCAACTAGCGGGGGCCCCTACGAGCAGTACTTC
TRBJ1-1	TRBV29-1	.	.	CSVVPGNTEAFF	TGCAGCGTTGTCCCGGGGAACACTGAAGCTTTCTTT
TRBJ2-7	TRBV2	once	TRBD2	CASSEYFHPSRGGGRAEQYF	TGTGCCAGCAGTGAATACTTTCACCCCTCGAGGGGTGGCGGGAGGGCCGAGCAGTACTTC
TRBJ1-1	TRBV25-1	.	.	CASSGGGLGTEAFF	TGTGCCAGCAGCGGCGGGGGGCTCGGCACTGAAGCTTTCTTT
TRBJ2-3	TRBV5-1	.	.	CASGPGQSTDTQYF	TGCGCCAGCGGACCTGGACAGAGCACAGATACGCAGTATTTT
TRBJ2-1	TRBV9	.	.	CASSVGGGVYNEQFF	TGTGCCAGCAGCGTCGGCGGGGGCGTTTACAATGAGCAGTTCTTC
TRBJ1-5	TRBV19	.	TRBD1	CASSMGQLSNQPQHF	TGTGCCAGTAGTATGGGACAGCTTAGCAATCAGCCCCAGCATTTT
TRBJ1-6	TRBV28	.	.	CASSSGRGDSPLHF	TGTGCCAGCAGTTCCGGGAGGGGAGATTCACCCCTCCACTTT